The 23 T cell receptor beta chains below come from one sample, sequenced in a study of cytomegalovirus exposure and HLA in healthy donors. The PCR used 60 Vbeta and 13 Jbeta primers. Sequenced by immunoSEQ multiplex PCR; TCRdb stores in-frame clones only, minus some. Of tens of thousands of clones listed, roughly 80% are singletons. The sequencing input was PBMCs. Receptors originate from a middle-aged woman in good health and CMV-seropositive.

The V call is TRBV9, the J call TRBJ2-3; 12 bases match TRBD2. Trimming cost V 4 bases and J 6 bases; bases outside gene matches: 9. Per germline, CDR1 SGDLS and CDR2 YYNGEE. This CDR3 is built from 16 residues. The CDR3: CASSPGTSGPLDTQYF. CDR3 sequence (DNA): TGTGCCAGCAGCCCAGGGACTAGCGGGCCCCTGGATACGCAGTATTTT.

The gene calls are TRBV18 and TRBJ1-2, with D tentatively TRBD1 (6 bases). The CDR3 spans 14 residues. The V end was cut by 3 bases, the J end by 4 bases, with 12 bases between. The germline gives CDR1 KGHSH, CDR2 LQKENI. Written as DNA, the CDR3 is TGTGCCAGCTCACCTCCAGGGGAAACCTATGGCTACACCTTC. It yields the protein CASSPPGETYGYTF.

The chain carries TRBV7-8 and TRBJ1-2, with a weak D call TRBD1 (6 bases). Between the trimmed V and J ends, which lost 3 bases and 2 bases, there was a span of 7 bases. This CDR3 has 13 residues. CDR1 SGHVS and CDR2 FQNEAQ come from the germline V gene. CDR3 sequence: CASSLGQNYGYTF. CDR3 nucleotides: TGTGCCAGCAGCTTGGGACAAAACTATGGCTACACCTTC.

This chain uses TRBV11-2 with TRBJ2-2; D is possibly TRBD2 (5 bases). Germline V CDR1 and CDR2: SGHAT, FQNNGV. With 7 bases removed from V and 2 bases from J, the gap between germline ends came to 14 bases. The CDR3 loop spans 15 amino acids. CDR3 sequence reads: CASIEQPGNTGELFF. In nucleotides, the CDR3 is TGTGCCAGCATTGAGCAGCCGGGAAACACCGGGGAGCTGTTTTTT.

The rearrangement uses TRBV5-6 and TRBJ2-7; D is unclear. CDR3 size: 12 residues. The V end was cut by 4 bases, the J end by 4 bases, with 9 bases between. The germline V gene has CDR1 SGHDT and CDR2 YYEEEE. CDR3 loop: CASSKSGYEQYF. The CDR3 DNA is TGTGCCAGCAGCAAGTCCGGGTACGAGCAGTACTTC.

In this sample, this clone turned up many times. This chain uses TRBV6-6 with TRBJ1-1; no definite D call. In germline, CDR1 is MNHNY, CDR2 SVGAGI (reference sequence). V was pared by 7 bases and J by 0 bases, with 15 bases between. This CDR3 has 15 amino acids. The CDR3 bases are TGTGCCAGCACCCCTCCGGGGAGAGTGAACACTGAAGCTTTCTTT. Translating gives CASTPPGRVNTEAFF.

In its sample, this clone was seen a few times. The rearrangement uses TRBV6-5 and TRBJ1-1, with D maybe TRBD1 (5 bases). Germline CDR1 is MNHEY and CDR2 is SVGAGI. The CDR3 sequence is 15 residues long. V dropped 1 base and J dropped 4 bases, with 13 bases sitting between them. This CDR3 is CASSYLGGGGTEAFF. The CDR3 coding sequence is TGTGCCAGCAGTTACTTGGGGGGGGGAGGCACTGAAGCTTTCTTT.

The rearrangement uses TRBV9 and TRBJ2-7, with 10 positions matching TRBD1. The ends lost 4 bases at V and 4 bases at J; junction bases unmatched: 8. The CDR3 is 15 amino acids. Germline CDR1 reads SGDLS; CDR2 reads YYNGEE. CDR3 sequence reads: CASSPTGTGVYEQYF. Here the CDR3 DNA reads TGTGCCAGCAGCCCGACCGGGACAGGGGTATACGAGCAGTACTTC. The entire variable domain, with the rest obtained from reference TRBV9 and TRBJ2-7, is as follows: DSGVTQTPKHLITATGQRVTLRCSPRSGDLSVYWYQQSLDQGLQFLIQYYNGEERAKGNILERFSAQQFPDLHSELNLSSLELGDSALYFCASSPTGTGVYEQYFGPGTRLTVT.

This clone was counted only a few times. The V call is TRBV6-6, the J call TRBJ2-7, with 12 bases matching TRBD1. The CDR3 is 14 amino acids. Germline CDR1 is MNHNY and CDR2 is SVGAGI (reference sequence). V lost 8 bases and J lost 6; bases outside the gene matches: 8. The CDR3 DNA follows: TGTGCCAGCCTTGGGGGGGACAGGGGGCGCGAGCAGTACTTC. Protein product: CASLGGDRGREQYF.

The V gene is TRBV7-7, the J gene TRBJ2-1; TRBD2 aligns across 8 bases. J lost 3 bases, V lost 4 bases, and 8 bases had no gene match. This CDR3 has 16 residues. Germline V CDR1 and CDR2: SSHAT, FNYEAQ (reference sequence). The CDR3 DNA reads as TGTGCCAGCAGCTCATCAGCGGGGGCGAACTACAATGAGCAGTTCTTC. It yields the protein CASSSSAGANYNEQFF.

This clone was counted once. The V and J genes are TRBV9 and TRBJ2-3; TRBD2 matches at 7 bases. Unmatched junction bases numbered 10, after V lost 0 bases and J lost 6 bases. The V gene's germline CDR1 is SGDLS and CDR2 YYNGEE. The CDR3 runs 16 residues. The DNA of the CDR3 is TGTGCCAGCAGCGTAGGTCCCAGCGGGGCCTTGGATACGCAGTATTTT. Its translation: CASSVGPSGALDTQYF.

This clone came up a few times. This chain links TRBV29-1 with TRBJ1-2, with TRBD1 matching 9 bases. The CDR3 runs 15 residues. J was trimmed by 4 bases and V by 3 bases; bases with no gene match: 9. Germline V CDR1 and CDR2: SQVTM, ANQGSEA. The CDR3 nucleotides are TGCAGCGTTGACCTAACACAGGGGGCAGGCTATGGCTACACCTTC. Its protein product is CSVDLTQGAGYGYTF.

The rearrangement uses TRBV27 and TRBJ1-5; the match to TRBD1 covers 7 bases. The CDR3 extends over 14 amino acids. CDR1 and CDR2 (germline): MNHEY, SMNVEV (reference sequence). The V and J ends lost 5 bases and 2 bases, in that order; junction bases with no gene match: 3. The CDR3 is CASSTGTGNQPQHF. CDR3 DNA: TGTGCCAGCAGTACAGGGACAGGCAATCAGCCCCAGCATTTT.

This rearrangement joins TRBV7-9 to TRBJ2-1; 10 nucleotides agree with TRBD2. CDR3 size: 14 residues. Germline V gene sequence: CDR1 SEHNR, CDR2 FQNEAQ (reference sequence). Germline trimming cut 8 bases from V and 9 bases from J; bases unmatched to any gene: 10. The CDR3 is CASDARASGGEQFF. Written as DNA, the CDR3 is TGTGCCAGCGATGCTCGGGCTAGCGGGGGTGAGCAGTTCTTC.

The J gene is TRBJ2-3, the V gene TRBV30; D possibly corresponds to TRBD1 (6 bases). The germline CDR1 and CDR2 sequences are GTSNPN and SVGIG (reference sequence). V lost 6 bases to trimming and J lost 0 bases, with 13 bases between them. This CDR3 has 14 residues. The CDR3 reads CACTGSPSTDTQYF. The CDR3 bases are TGTGCCTGTACAGGGTCCCCAAGCACAGATACGCAGTATTTT.

The genes are TRBV12-2 and TRBJ2-3; the table's D call TRBD2 went unverified against the DNA. TRBV12-2 is assigned pseudogene status. This CDR3 has 15 residues. CDR3 nucleotide sequence: TGTGCAAGTCGCCCCTCGGCCCCCGACTCGGATACGCAGTATTTT. Its protein product is CASRPSAPDSDTQYF.

The chain recombines TRBV30 with TRBJ1-2; the D is unclear. The CDR3 covers 12 residues. Trimming removed 3 bases at V and 1 base at J, with 6 bases between. Germline CDR1 reads GTSNPN; CDR2 reads SVGIG (reference sequence). The DNA for the CDR3 is TGTGCCTGGAGGATCTATAACTATGGCTACACCTTC. This codes for CAWRIYNYGYTF.

The chain carries TRBV6-5 and TRBJ2-1; D is possibly TRBD1 (6 bases). This CDR3 spans 15 amino acids. Between the trimmed V and J ends, which lost 6 bases and 0 bases, there was a span of 12 bases. Germline CDR1 MNHEY, CDR2 SVGAGI. The chain's CDR3 is CASSPDRTSYNEQFF. DNA of the CDR3: TGTGCCAGCAGCCCCGACAGGACCTCCTACAATGAGCAGTTCTTC.

The chain links TRBV19 to TRBJ2-2; D gene uncertain. This CDR3 is built from 14 residues. The V gene's germline CDR1 is LNHDA and CDR2 SQIVND (reference sequence). V gave up 7 bases and J gave up 1 base, with 10 bases separating them. Here the CDR3 reads CASIQEGNTGELFF. The CDR3 nucleotides are TGTGCCAGTATCCAGGAAGGGAACACCGGGGAGCTGTTTTTT.

The chain employs TRBV7-8 and TRBJ2-4, with D possibly matching TRBD2 (6 bases). The CDR3 loop spans 15 amino acids. Trimming cost V 6 bases and J 6 bases, with 18 bases left between them. CDR1 is SGHVS, CDR2 FQNEAQ, per germline. The CDR3 coding sequence is TGTGCCAGCAGTTCCGACGGGGGATACGGAAACATTCAGTACTTC. It yields the protein CASSSDGGYGNIQYF.

This clone was detected once. The genes are TRBV5-4 and TRBJ1-1; D possibly corresponds to TRBD1 (6 bases). The CDR3 spans 16 residues. Germline CDR1 reads SGHNT; CDR2 reads YYREEE (reference sequence). V was cut by 0 bases and J by 1 base, with 13 bases left in between. The CDR3 sequence: CASSLGLQGWNTEAFF. CDR3 coding DNA: TGTGCCAGCAGCTTGGGTCTGCAGGGGTGGAACACTGAAGCTTTCTTT.

CDR3 sequence reads: CASSWGLAGGIVYEQYF. The CDR3 DNA reads TGTGCCAGCAGTTGGGGACTAGCGGGGGGGATAGTCTACGAGCAGTACTTC. V is TRBV27 and J is TRBJ2-7, with 16 bases that match TRBD2. Per the germline V gene, CDR1 is MNHEY and CDR2 is SMNVEV (reference sequence). This CDR3 is built from 17 residues. J gave up 3 bases and V 4 bases, and 6 bases lay outside the gene matches.

This chain connects TRBV30 to TRBJ1-1; D perhaps matches TRBD1 (5 bases). CDR3 size: 12 residues. Deletions cut 0 bases from V and 12 bases from J, with 14 bases between. Per germline, CDR1 GTSNPN and CDR2 SVGIG (reference sequence). The CDR3 is CAWSVPAGRTFF. CDR3 DNA sequence: TGTGCCTGGAGTGTACCGGCGGGACGAACTTTCTTT.